A single sample is the source of the 12 T cell receptor beta chains below, sequenced in a study of blood T cell repertoires in COVID-19. The data were produced by immunoSEQ multiplex PCR, yet TCRdb's version contains in-frame clones alone and is incomplete. The table includes some 74,000 clones, 80% to 90% detected once. Sequencing was carried out using peripheral blood. These receptors all come from a woman aged 80 or older with active or convalescent COVID-19.

V is TRBV5-1 and J is TRBJ2-3, with a tentative D call TRBD2 (6 bases). V dropped 1 base and J dropped 0 bases, with 12 bases sitting between them. The CDR3 length is 16 residues. From germline, CDR1 is SGHRS and CDR2 YFSETQ. CDR3 in amino acids: CASSLFAGPSTDTQYF. DNA for the CDR3: TGCGCCAGCAGCTTGTTTGCGGGGCCGAGCACAGATACGCAGTATTTT.

The chain uses TRBV5-6 and TRBJ1-6, with D possibly TRBD1 on 6 matching bases. This CDR3 region has 14 residues. Germline V gene lookup returns CDR1 SGHDT and CDR2 YYEEEE. Between the trimmed V and J ends, which lost 0 bases and 9 bases, there was a span of 10 bases. The DNA of the CDR3 is TGTGCCAGCAGCTTGGAACAGGGTAGTTCACCCCTCCACTTT. It yields the protein CASSLEQGSSPLHF.

The chain uses TRBV2 and TRBJ2-7, with TRBD1 as a possible D gene (6 bases). The CDR3 length is 15 residues. Trimming removed 6 bases from V and 4 bases from J, with 19 bases in between. Germline V gives CDR1 SNHLY, CDR2 FYNNEI. CDR3 sequence (DNA): TGTGCCAGCAGGACCCCCAGGGGCGGTCTATACGAGCAGTACTTC. Translated, it gives CASRTPRGGLYEQYF.

The V and J genes are TRBV5-6 and TRBJ1-2; TRBD1 agrees at 10 bases. The germline V gene has CDR1 SGHDT and CDR2 YYEEEE. CDR3 size: 13 residues. V shed 3 bases and J 7 bases; nucleotides not matched to a gene: 3. The CDR3 protein is CASSWDRGGGYTF. CDR3 bases: TGTGCCAGCAGCTGGGACAGGGGAGGTGGCTACACCTTC.

This clone has only one observation. This rearrangement joins TRBV7-6 to TRBJ2-7, with D possibly TRBD1 on 5 matching bases. Germline V gives CDR1 SGHVS, CDR2 FNYEAQ. V dropped 5 bases and J dropped 0 bases, with 14 bases sitting between them. The CDR3 runs 15 residues. CDR3 sequence: CASSHSTVGSYEQYF. Here the CDR3 DNA reads TGTGCCAGCAGCCATTCGACAGTGGGCTCCTACGAGCAGTACTTC.

This clone is a singleton in its sample. The chain links TRBV5-4 to TRBJ1-1; D perhaps matches TRBD1 (6 bases). This CDR3 has 15 residues. V gave up 0 bases and J gave up 1 base, with 10 bases separating them. Germline values: CDR1 SGHNT, CDR2 YYREEE (reference sequence). CDR3: CASSLEGGRNTEAFF. Written as DNA, the CDR3 is TGTGCCAGCAGCTTGGAGGGGGGGAGGAACACTGAAGCTTTCTTT.

Here the CDR3 DNA reads TGTGCCAGCAGTGAAGCGCGACTAGCGGGGACCACAGATACGCAGTATTTT. It codes for CASSEARLAGTTDTQYF. The chain uses TRBV2 and TRBJ2-3; 11 bases are shared with TRBD2. CDR1 and CDR2 (germline): SNHLY, FYNNEI. CDR3 length: 17 amino acids. After removal of 0 bases from V and 2 bases from J, the junction contained 4 bases not matched to a gene.

The chain uses TRBV6-1 and TRBJ2-7; 9 nucleotides match TRBD1. CDR3 length: 15 residues. The germline CDR1 and CDR2 sequences are MNHNS and SASEGT. V lost 1 base, J lost 3 bases, and 4 bases stayed unmatched. The CDR3 spells CASSEGTGGGYEQYF. CDR3 sequence (DNA): TGTGCCAGCAGTGAAGGAACAGGGGGCGGCTACGAGCAGTACTTC.

V gene TRBV14 combines with J gene TRBJ2-2; 7 positions agree with TRBD1. CDR1 and CDR2 (germline): SGHDN, FVKESK. Germline trimming cut 2 bases from V and 7 bases from J; bases unmatched to any gene: 7. CDR3 length: 15 amino acids. In DNA form, the CDR3 reads TGTGCCAGCAGCCAAAGACAGGGCGTTAACGGGGAGCTGTTTTTT. This codes for CASSQRQGVNGELFF.

There are a few counts of this clone. V usage is TRBV19 and J usage is TRBJ1-4; 8 bases align to TRBD1. Losses at the gene ends were 1 base for V and 2 bases for J; bases not matched to a gene: 3. Germline-derived CDR1 and CDR2 are LNHDA and SQIVND (reference sequence). The CDR3 length is 16 residues. The CDR3 sequence: CASSIGRDRTNEKLFF. CDR3 bases: TGTGCCAGTAGTATAGGCAGGGACAGGACTAATGAAAAACTGTTTTTT.

The chain couples TRBV6-6 to TRBJ1-1; D is unresolved. V was cut by 6 bases and J by 1 base, with 12 bases left in between. Germline CDR1 and CDR2: MNHNY and SVGAGI (reference sequence). This CDR3 region has 14 residues. The CDR3 spells CASSEPGRNTEAFF. CDR3 bases: TGTGCCAGCAGCGAACCGGGAAGGAACACTGAAGCTTTCTTT.

V gene TRBV2 combines with J gene TRBJ1-5; D is uncertain. CDR1 is SNHLY, CDR2 FYNNEI, per germline. Trimming shortened V by 4 bases and J by 2 bases, and 6 bases separated the two germline ends. This CDR3 is built from 13 residues. CDR3 amino acids: CASSGLGNQPQHF. CDR3 DNA: TGTGCCAGCAGTGGGCTTGGCAATCAGCCCCAGCATTTT.